This T cell receptor (beta chain) was profiled in a study of CD8 T cells in ankylosing spondylitis. A remark on this clonotype: The antigen is unknown.

5'-RACE, quantitative and with molecular barcodes, yielded the TCR beta libraries. TCRdb redid the calling of the 5' RACE reads with MiXCR, one entry per CDR3 protein. Of 340,000 or so distinct CDR3 sequences detected, 14% to 15% appear once; the ten largest clones hold approximately 1.1%. General study points: Past research had described some motif variants in reactive arthritis synovial fluid and blood. Reportedly, matched ankylosing spondylitis synovial fluid was significantly enriched for disease-linked clones.

Germline trimming cut 3 bases from V and 5 bases from J; bases unmatched to any gene: 7. This CDR3 comprises 15 residues. Germline CDR1 and CDR2: SGHNT and YYREEE (reference sequence). The TCR comes from a male donor with ankylosing spondylitis or in good health (not recorded which). The rearrangement links TRBV5-4 to TRBJ2-5; 10 nucleotides match TRBD2. The sample taken for sequencing was blood, either unsorted or a sorted T cell fraction (not recorded which). In DNA form, the CDR3 reads TGTGCCAGCAGCTATGGAGCGGGAGGGATGGAGACCCAGTACTTC. This encodes CASSYGAGGMETQYF.